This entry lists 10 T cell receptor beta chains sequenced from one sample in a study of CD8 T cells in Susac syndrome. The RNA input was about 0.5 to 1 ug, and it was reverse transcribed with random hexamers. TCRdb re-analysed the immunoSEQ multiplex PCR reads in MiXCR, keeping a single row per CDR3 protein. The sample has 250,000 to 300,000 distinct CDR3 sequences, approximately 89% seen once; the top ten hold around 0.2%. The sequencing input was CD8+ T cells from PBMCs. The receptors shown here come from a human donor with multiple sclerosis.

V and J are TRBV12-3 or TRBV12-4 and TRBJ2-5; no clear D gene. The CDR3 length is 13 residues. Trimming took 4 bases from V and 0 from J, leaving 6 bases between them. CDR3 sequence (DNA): TGTGCCAGCAGTTCCTCGGACCAAGAGACCCAGTACTTC. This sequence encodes CASSSSDQETQYF.

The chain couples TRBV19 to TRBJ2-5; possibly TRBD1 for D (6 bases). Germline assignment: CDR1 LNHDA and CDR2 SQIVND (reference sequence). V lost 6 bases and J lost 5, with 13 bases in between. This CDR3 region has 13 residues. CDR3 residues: CASRWAGDETQYF. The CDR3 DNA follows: TGTGCCAGTAGGTGGGCAGGGGACGAGACCCAGTACTTC.

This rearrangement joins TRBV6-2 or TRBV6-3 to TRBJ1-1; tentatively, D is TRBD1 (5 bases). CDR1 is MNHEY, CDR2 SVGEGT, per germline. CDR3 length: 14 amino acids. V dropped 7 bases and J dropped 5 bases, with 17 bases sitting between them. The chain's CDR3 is CASTWSSTVTEAFF. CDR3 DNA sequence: TGTGCCAGCACTTGGTCCTCGACAGTTACTGAAGCTTTCTTT.

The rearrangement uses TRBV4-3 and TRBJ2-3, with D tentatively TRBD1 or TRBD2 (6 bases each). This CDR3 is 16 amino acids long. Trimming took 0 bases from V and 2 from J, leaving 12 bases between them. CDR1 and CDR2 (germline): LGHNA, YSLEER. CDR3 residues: CASSQDLGGATDTQYF. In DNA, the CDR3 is TGCGCCAGCAGCCAAGATCTCGGGGGCGCCACAGATACGCAGTATTTT.

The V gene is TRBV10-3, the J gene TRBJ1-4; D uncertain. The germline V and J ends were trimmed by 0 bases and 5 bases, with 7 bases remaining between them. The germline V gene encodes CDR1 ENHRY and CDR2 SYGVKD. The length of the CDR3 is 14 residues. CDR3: CAISESTRNEKLFF. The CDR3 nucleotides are TGTGCCATCAGTGAGTCGACCCGGAATGAAAAACTGTTTTTT.

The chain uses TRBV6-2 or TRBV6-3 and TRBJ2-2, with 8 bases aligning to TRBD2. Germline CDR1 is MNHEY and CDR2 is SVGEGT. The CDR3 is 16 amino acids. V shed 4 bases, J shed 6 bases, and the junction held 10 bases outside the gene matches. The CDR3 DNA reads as TGTGCCAGCAGTTTGACGGCGGGAGGATTGGCCGGGGAGCTGTTTTTT. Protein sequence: CASSLTAGGLAGELFF.

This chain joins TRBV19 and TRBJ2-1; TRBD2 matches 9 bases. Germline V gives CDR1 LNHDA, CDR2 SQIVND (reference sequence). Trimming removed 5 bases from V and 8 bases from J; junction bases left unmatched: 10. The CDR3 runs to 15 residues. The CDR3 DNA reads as TGTGCCAGTAGTGCAAGCGGGAGGTGGGGGGATGAGCAGTTCTTC. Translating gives CASSASGRWGDEQFF.

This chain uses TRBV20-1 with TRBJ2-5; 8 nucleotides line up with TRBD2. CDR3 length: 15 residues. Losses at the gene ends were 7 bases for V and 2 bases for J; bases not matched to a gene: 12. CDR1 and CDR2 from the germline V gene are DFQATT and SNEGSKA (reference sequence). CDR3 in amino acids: CSVVSGSGSQETQYF. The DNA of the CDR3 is TGCAGTGTGGTAAGCGGGAGCGGGTCACAAGAGACCCAGTACTTC.

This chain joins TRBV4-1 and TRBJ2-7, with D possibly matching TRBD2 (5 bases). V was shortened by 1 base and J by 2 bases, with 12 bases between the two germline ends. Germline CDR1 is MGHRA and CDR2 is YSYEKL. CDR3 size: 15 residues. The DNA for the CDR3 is TGCGCCAGCAGCCAAGGTTCTAGCCCCACCTACGAGCAGTACTTC. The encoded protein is CASSQGSSPTYEQYF.

The CDR3 protein is CASSEKGGEGQPQHF. The CDR3 nucleotides are TGTGCCAGCAGTGAAAAAGGGGGGGAAGGTCAGCCCCAGCATTTT. This chain joins TRBV6-4 and TRBJ1-5, with a weak D call TRBD1 (6 bases). Trimming removed 3 bases from V and 6 bases from J, with 15 bases in between. The CDR3 loop spans 15 amino acids. The germline gives CDR1 MRHNA, CDR2 SNTAGT.